This T cell receptor (beta chain) was obtained from a study of cytomegalovirus exposure and HLA in healthy donors. Study results and caveats: Among TCR sequences, most were rare, though some public TCRs appeared in many donors. Three CMV-associated chains were confirmed in vitro to be specific for CMV antigens.

The donors were part of the validation cohort of 95 to 150 subjects. That cohort was separate from the first cohort, which comprised fewer than 800 subjects. As regards this clone: The target antigen is unknown.

Method: immunoSEQ multiplex PCR; TCRdb's copy keeps in-frame clones and lacks some. The sample comprises around 160,000 clones, roughly 91% of which are singletons, and under 3% rests with the top ten. Sequencing was carried out using PBMCs. The source is a man aged 18 to 30 in good health and CMV-seronegative.

The DNA for the CDR3 is TGTGCCAGCAGCCAAGTAGGTGAGGCTCCAAAGCAGTACTTC. Protein product: CASSQVGEAPKQYF. The chain links TRBV14 to TRBJ2-7; D remains unclear. This CDR3 is 14 amino acids long. The V gene lost 1 base and the J gene lost 8 bases, with 15 bases spanning the gap. Per the germline V gene, CDR1 is SGHDN and CDR2 is FVKESK. Using reference TRBV14 and TRBJ2-7 for the parts outside the CDR3, the full variable domain is EAGVTQFPSHSVIEKGQTVTLRCDPISGHDNLYWYRRVMGKEIKFLLHFVKESKQDESGMPNNRFLAERTGGTYSTLKVQPAELEDSGVYFCASSQVGEAPKQYFGPGTRLTVT.